This T cell receptor (beta chain) appears in the sequencing data of a study of early T cells in non-severe SARS-CoV-2 infection. Regarding the study as a whole: A preference for anti-spike CD8 responses marked VDJdb matching, which missed private and CD4 specificities.

Attachment of unique molecular identifiers was made to individual cDNA molecules. Each CDR3 protein is one row after TCRdb ran MiXCR on the 5' RACE reads. This table has some 30,000 distinct CDR3 sequences, around 5.4% appearing once. This clonotype was counted many times. The antigen is undetermined. CDR3 length equals 13 residues. The V end lost 6 bases, the J end lost 5 bases, and 8 bases lay between the germline ends. Looked up from germline, CDR1 is LGHDT and CDR2 is YNNKEL (reference sequence). The sequenced sample consisted of whole blood. The V gene is TRBV3-1, the J gene TRBJ1-6; weak D call: TRBD1 (5 bases). This sequence originates from an adult who was a healthcare worker with PCR-confirmed SARS-CoV-2 infection or an uninfected control (not recorded which). CDR3 DNA: TGTGCCAGCAGGGGGACCGATAATTCACCCCTCCACTTT. This translates into CASRGTDNSPLHF.